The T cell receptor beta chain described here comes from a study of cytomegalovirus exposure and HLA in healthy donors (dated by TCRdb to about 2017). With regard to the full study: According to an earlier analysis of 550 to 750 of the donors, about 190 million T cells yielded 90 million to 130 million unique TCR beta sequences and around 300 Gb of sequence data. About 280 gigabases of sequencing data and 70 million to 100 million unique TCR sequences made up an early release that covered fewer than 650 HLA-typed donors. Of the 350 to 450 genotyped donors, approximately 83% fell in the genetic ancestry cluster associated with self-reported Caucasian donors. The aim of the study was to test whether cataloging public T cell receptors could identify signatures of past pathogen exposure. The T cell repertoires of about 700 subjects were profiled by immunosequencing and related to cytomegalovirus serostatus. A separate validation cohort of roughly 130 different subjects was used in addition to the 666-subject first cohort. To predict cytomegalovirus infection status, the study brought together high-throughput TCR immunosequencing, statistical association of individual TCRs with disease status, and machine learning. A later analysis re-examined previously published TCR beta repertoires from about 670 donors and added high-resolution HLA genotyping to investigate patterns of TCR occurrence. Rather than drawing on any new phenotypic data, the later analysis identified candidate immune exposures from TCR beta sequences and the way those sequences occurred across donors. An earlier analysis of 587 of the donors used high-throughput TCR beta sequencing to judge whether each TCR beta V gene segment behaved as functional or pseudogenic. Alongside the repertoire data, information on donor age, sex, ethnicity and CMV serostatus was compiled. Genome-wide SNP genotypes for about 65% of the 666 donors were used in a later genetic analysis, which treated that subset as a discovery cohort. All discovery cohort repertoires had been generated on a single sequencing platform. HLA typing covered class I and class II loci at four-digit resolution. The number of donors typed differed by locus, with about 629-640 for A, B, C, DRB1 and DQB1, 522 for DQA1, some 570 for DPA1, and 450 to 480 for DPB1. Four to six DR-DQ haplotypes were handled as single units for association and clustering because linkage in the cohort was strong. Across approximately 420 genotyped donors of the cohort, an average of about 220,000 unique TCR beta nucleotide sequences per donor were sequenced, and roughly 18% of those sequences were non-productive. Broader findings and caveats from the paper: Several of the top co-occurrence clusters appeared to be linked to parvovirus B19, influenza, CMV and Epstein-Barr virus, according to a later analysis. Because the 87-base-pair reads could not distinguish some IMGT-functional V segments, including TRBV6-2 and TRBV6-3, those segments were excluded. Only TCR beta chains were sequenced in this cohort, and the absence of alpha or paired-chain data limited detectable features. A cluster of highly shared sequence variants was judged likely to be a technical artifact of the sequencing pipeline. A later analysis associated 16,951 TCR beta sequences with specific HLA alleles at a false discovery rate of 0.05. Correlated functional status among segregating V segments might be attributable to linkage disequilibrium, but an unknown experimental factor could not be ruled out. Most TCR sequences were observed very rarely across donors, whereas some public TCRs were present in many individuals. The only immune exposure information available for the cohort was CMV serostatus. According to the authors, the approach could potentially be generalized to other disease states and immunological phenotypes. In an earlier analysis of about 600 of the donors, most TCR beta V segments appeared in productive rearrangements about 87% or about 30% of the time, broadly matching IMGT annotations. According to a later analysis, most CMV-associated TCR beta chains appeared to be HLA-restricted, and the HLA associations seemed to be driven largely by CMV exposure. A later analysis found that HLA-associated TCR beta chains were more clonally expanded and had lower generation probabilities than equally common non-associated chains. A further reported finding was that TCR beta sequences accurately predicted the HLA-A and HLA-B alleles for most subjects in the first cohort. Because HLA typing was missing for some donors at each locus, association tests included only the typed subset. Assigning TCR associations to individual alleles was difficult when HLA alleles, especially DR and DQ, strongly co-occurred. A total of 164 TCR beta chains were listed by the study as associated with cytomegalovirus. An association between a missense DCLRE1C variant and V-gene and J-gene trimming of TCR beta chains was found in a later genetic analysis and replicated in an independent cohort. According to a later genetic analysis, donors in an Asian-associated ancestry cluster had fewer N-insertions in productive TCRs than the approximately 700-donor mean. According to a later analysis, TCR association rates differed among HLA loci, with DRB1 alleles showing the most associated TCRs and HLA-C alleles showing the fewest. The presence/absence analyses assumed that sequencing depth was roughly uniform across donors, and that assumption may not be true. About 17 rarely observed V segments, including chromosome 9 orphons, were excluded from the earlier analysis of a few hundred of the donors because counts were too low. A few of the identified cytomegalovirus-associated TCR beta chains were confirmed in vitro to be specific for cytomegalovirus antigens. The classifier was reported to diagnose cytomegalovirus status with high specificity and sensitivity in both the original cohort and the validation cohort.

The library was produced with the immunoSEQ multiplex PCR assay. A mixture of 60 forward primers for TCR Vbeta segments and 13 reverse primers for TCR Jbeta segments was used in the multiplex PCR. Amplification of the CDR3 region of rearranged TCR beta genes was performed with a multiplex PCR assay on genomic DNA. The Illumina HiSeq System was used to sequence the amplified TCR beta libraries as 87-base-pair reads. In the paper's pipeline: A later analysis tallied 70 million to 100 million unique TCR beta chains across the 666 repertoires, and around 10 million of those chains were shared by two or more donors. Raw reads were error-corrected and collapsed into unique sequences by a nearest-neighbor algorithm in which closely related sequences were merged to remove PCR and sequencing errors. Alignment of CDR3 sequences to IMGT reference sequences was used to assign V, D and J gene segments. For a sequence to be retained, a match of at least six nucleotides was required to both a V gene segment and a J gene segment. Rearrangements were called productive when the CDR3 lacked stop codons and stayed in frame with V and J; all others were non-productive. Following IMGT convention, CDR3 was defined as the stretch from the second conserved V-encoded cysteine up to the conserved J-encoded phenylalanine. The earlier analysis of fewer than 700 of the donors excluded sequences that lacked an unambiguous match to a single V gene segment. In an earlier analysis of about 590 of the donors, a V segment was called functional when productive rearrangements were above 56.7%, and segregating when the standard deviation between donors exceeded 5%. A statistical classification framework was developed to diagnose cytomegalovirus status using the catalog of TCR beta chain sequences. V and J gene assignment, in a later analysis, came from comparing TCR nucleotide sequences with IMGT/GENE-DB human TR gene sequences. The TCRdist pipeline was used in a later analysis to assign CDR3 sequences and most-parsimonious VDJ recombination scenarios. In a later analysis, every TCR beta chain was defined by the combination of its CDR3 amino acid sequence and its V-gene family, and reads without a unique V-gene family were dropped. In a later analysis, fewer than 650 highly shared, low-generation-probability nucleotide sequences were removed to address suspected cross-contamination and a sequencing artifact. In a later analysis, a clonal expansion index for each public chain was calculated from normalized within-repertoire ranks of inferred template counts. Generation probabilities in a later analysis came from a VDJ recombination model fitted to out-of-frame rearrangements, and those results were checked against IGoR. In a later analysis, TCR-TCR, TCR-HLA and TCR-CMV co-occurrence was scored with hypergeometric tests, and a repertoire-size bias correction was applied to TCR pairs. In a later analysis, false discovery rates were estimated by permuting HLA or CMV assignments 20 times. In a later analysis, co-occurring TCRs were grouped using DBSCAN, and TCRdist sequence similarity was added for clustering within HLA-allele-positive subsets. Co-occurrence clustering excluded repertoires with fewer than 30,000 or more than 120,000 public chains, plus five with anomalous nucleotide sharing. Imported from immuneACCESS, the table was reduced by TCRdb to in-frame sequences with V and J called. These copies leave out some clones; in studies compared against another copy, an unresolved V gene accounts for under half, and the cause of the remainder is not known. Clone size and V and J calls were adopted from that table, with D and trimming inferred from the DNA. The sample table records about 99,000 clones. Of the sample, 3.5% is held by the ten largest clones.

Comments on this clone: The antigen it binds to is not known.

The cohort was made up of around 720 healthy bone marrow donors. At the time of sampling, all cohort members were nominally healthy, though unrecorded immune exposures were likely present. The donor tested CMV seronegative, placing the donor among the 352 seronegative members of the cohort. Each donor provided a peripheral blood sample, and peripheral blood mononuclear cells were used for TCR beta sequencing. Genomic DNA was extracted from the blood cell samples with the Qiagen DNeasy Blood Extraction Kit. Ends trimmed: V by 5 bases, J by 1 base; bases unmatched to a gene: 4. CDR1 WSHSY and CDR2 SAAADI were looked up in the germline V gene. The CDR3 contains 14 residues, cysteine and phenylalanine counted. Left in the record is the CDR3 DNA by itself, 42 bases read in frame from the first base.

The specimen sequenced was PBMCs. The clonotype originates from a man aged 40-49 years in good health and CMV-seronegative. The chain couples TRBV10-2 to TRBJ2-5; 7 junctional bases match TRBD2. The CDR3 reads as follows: CASSQSGTQETQYF. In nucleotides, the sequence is TGCGCCAGCAGTCAGAGCGGGACCCAAGAGACCCAGTACTTC.